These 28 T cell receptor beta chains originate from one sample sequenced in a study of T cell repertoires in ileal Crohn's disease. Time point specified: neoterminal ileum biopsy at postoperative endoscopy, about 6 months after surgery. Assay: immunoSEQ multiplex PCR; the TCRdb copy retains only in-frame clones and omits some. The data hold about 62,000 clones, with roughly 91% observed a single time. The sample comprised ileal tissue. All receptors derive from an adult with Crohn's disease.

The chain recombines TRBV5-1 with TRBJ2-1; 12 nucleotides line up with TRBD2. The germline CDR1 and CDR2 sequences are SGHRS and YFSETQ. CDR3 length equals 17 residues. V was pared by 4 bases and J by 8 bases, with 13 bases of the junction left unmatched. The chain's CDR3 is CASSPGLAGPLRDEQFF. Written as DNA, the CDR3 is TGCGCCAGCAGCCCGGGACTAGCGGGTCCCCTTCGGGATGAGCAGTTCTTC.

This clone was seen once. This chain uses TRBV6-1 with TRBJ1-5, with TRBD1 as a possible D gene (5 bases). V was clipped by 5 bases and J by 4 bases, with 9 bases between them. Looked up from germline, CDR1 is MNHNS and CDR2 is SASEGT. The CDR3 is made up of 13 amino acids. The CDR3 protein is CASSTDSNQPQHF. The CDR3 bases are TGTGCCAGCAGTACTGACAGTAATCAGCCCCAGCATTTT.

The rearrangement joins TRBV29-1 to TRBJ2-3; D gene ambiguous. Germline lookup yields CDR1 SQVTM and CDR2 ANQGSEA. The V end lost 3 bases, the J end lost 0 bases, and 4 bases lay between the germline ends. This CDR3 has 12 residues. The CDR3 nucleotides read TGCAGCGTTGAGAGTAGCACAGATACGCAGTATTTT. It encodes CSVESSTDTQYF.

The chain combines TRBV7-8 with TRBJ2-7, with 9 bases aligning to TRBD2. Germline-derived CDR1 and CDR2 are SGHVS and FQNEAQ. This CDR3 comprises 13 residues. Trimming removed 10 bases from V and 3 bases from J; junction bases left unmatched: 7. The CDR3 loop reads CATTGTSFYEQYF. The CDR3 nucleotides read TGTGCCACCACCGGGACTAGCTTCTACGAGCAGTACTTC.

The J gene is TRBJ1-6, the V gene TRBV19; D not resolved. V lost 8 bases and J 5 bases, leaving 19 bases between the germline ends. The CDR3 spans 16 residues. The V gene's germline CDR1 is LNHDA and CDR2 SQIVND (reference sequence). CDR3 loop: CASRLLDGTNNSPLHF. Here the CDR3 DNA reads TGTGCCAGTCGACTACTGGACGGAACTAATAATTCACCCCTCCACTTT.

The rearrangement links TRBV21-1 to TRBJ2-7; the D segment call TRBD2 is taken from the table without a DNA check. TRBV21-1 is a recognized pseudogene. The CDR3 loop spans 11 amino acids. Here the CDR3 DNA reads TGTGCCAGCTGCCTAGCGGGTGAGCAGTACGTC. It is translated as CASCLAGEQYV.

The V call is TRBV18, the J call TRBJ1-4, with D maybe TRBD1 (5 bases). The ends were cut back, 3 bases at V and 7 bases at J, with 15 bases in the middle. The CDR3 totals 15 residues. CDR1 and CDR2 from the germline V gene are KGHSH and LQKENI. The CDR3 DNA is TGTGCCAGCTCACCTACAGGACTAGGCAGTGAAAAACTGTTTTTT. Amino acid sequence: CASSPTGLGSEKLFF.

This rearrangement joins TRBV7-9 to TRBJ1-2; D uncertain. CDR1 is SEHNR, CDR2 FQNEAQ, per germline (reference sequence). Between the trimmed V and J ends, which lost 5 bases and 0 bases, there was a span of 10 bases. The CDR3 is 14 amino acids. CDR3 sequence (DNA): TGTGCCAGCAGCGAGATCTCGGCTAACTATGGCTACACCTTC. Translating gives CASSEISANYGYTF. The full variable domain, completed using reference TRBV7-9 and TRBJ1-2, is DTGVSQNPRHKITKRGQNVTFRCDPISEHNRLYWYRQTLGQGPEFLTYFQNEAQLEKSRLLSDRFSAERPKGSFSTLEIQRTEQGDSAMYLCASSEISANYGYTFGSGTRLTVV.

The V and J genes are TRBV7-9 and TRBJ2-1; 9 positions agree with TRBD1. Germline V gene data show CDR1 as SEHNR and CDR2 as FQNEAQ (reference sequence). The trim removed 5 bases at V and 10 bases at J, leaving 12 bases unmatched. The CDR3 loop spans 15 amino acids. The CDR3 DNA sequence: TGTGCCAGCAGCAGCCCGGGACAGGGTTTTCGGGAGCAGTTCTTC. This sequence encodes CASSSPGQGFREQFF.

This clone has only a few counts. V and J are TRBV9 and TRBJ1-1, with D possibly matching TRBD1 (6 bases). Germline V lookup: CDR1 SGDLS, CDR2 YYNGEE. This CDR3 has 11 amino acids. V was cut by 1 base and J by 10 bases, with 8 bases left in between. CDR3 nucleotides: TGTGCCAGCAGCGTATCCAGGGGAGCTTTCTTT. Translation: CASSVSRGAFF.

CDR3 protein: CASSGTRQGRDNEQFF. CDR3 DNA sequence: TGTGCCAGCAGCGGAACAAGACAGGGTCGAGACAATGAGCAGTTCTTC. This rearrangement joins TRBV5-4 to TRBJ2-1; 7 nucleotides line up with TRBD1. Germline V gives CDR1 SGHNT, CDR2 YYREEE (reference sequence). CDR3 size: 16 residues. The J segment lost 5 bases and the V segment lost 4 bases, leaving 12 bases of the junction unmatched.

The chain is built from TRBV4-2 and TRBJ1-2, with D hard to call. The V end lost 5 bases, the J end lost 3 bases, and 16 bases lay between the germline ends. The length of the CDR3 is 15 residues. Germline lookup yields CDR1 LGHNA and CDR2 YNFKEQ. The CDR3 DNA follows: TGTGCCAGCAGCGAATCCCCACGACACTACTATGGCTACACCTTC. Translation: CASSESPRHYYGYTF.

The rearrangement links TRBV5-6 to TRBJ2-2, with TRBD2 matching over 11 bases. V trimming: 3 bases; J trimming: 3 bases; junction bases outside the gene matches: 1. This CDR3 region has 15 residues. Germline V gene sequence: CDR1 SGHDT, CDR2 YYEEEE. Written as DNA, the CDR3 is TGTGCCAGCAGCTGGGGACTAGCGGACACCGGGGAGCTGTTTTTT. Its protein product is CASSWGLADTGELFF.

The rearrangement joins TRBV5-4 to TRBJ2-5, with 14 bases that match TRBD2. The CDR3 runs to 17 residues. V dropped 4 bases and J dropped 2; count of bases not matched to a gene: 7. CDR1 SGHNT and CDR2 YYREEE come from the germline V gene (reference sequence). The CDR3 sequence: CASSRTSGGKLQETQYF. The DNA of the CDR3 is TGTGCCAGCAGCCGGACTAGCGGGGGGAAACTTCAAGAGACCCAGTACTTC.

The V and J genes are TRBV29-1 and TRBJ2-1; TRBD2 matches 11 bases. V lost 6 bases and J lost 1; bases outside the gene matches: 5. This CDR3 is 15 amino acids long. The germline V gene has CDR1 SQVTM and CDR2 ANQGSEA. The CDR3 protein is CSVRTSGRSYNEQFF. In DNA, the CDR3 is TGCAGCGTACGGACTAGCGGGCGATCCTACAATGAGCAGTTCTTC.

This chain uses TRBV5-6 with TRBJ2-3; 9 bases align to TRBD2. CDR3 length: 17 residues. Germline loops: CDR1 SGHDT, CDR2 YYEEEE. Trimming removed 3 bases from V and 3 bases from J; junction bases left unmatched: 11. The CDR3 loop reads CASSSYRSGGSTDTQYF. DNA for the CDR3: TGTGCCAGCAGCTCCTACCGCAGCGGGGGGTCGACAGATACGCAGTATTTT.

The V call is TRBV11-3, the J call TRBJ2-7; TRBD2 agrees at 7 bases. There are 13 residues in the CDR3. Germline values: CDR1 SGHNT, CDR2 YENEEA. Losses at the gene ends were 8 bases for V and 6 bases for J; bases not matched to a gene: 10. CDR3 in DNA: TGTGCCAGCTCAACTTCGGGGAGGGTCGAGCAGTACTTC. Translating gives CASSTSGRVEQYF.

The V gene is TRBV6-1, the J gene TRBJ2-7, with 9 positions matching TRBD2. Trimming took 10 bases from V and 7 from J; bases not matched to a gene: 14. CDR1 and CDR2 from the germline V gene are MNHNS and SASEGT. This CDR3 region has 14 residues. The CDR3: CATDRAGGQGEQYV. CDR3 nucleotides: TGTGCCACCGACCGAGCGGGGGGCCAGGGGGAGCAGTACGTC.

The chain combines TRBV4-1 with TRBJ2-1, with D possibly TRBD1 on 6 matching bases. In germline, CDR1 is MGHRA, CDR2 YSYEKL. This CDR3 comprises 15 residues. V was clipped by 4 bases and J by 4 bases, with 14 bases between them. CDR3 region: CASSRLTGIYNEQFF. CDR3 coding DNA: TGCGCCAGCAGCCGATTGACAGGAATATACAATGAGCAGTTCTTC.

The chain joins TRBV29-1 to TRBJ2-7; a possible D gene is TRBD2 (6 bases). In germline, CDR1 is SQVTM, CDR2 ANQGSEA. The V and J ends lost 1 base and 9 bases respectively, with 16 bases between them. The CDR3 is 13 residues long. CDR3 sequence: CSVEGGGLPGQYF. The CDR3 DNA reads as TGCAGCGTTGAAGGTGGGGGACTCCCAGGGCAGTACTTC.

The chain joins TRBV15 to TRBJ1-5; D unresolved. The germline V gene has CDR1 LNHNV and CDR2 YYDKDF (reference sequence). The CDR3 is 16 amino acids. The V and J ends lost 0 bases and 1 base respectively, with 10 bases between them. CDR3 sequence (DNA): TGTGCCACCAGCAGAGATGGCGGATGGAGCAATCAGCCCCAGCATTTT. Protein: CATSRDGGWSNQPQHF.

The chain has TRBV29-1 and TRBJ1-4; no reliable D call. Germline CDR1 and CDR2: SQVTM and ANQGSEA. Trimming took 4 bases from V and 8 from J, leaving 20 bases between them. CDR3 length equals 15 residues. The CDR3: CSVGVRAGFGEKLFF. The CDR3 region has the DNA TGCAGCGTTGGGGTTCGTGCGGGATTTGGCGAAAAACTGTTTTTT.

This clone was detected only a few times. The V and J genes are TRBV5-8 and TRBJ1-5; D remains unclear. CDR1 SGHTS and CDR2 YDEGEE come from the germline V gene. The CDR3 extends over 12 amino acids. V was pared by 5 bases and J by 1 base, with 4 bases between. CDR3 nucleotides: TGTGCCAGCAGGGGCAGCAATCAGCCCCAGCATTTT. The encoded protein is CASRGSNQPQHF.

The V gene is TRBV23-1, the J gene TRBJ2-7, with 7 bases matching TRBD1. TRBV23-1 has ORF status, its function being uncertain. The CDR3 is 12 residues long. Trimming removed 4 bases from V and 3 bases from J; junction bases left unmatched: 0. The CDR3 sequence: CASSRQGYEQYV. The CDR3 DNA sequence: TGCGCCAGCAGTCGACAGGGCTACGAGCAGTACGTC.

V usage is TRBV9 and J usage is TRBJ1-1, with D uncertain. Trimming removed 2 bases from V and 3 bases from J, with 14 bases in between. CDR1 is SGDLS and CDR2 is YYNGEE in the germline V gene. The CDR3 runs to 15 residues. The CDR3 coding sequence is TGTGCCAGCAGCGTCACGGCCGGCGGGGACACTGAAGCTTTCTTT. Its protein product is CASSVTAGGDTEAFF.

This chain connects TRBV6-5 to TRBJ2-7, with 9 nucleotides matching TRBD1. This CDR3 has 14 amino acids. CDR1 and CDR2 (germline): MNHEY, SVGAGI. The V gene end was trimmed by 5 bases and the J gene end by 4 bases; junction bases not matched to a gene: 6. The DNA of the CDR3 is TGTGCCAGCAGTCCCGGGACAGGGAAATACGAGCAGTACTTC. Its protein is CASSPGTGKYEQYF.

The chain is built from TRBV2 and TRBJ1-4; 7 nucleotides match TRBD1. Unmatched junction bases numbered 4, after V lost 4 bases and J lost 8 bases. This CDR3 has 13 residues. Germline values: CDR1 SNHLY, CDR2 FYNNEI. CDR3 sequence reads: CASSATGSEKLFF. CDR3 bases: TGTGCCAGCAGTGCGACAGGGAGCGAAAAACTGTTTTTT.

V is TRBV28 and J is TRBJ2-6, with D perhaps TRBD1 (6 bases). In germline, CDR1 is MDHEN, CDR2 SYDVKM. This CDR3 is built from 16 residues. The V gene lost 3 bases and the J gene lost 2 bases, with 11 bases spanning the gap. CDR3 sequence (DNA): TGTGCCAGCAGTTTGACCCCAGGGGCTGGGGCCAACGTCCTGACTTTC. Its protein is CASSLTPGAGANVLTF.